The 26 T cell receptor beta chains listed next were all sequenced from one sample in a study of T cells in localized non-small cell lung cancer. Clones were sequenced by immunoSEQ multiplex PCR, and TCRdb holds only the in-frame ones, with some missing. The profile covers around 26,000 clones, with approximately 88% appearing a single time and around a tenth taken by the ten largest. Sequenced here: peripheral blood mononuclear cells, sampled before any cancer treatment. The receptors were gathered from a woman between 40 and 69 years old with stage III lung adenocarcinoma.

The J gene is TRBJ2-2, the V gene TRBV25-1; TRBD2 might be the D (6 bases). Per the germline V gene, CDR1 is MGHDK and CDR2 is SYGVNS. Trimming shortened V by 6 bases and J by 5 bases, and 13 bases separated the two germline ends. This CDR3 comprises 14 residues. The CDR3 DNA reads TGTGCCAGCAGCAGGGAGGTTAGGACCGGGGAGCTGTTTTTT. Protein product: CASSREVRTGELFF.

The CDR3 reads CASSSDVGALNTEAFF. CDR3 sequence (DNA): TGTGCCAGCTCATCAGATGTAGGGGCACTGAACACTGAAGCTTTCTTT. The V and J genes are TRBV18 and TRBJ1-1, with D tentatively TRBD1 (5 bases). CDR1 and CDR2 (germline): KGHSH, LQKENI. This CDR3 is built from 16 residues. V was pared by 5 bases and J by 0 bases, with 16 bases between.

This sequence joins TRBV18 and TRBJ1-1; possible D gene TRBD1, 5 bases. Germline-derived CDR1 and CDR2 are KGHSH and LQKENI. Trimming removed 4 bases from V and 5 bases from J, with 17 bases in between. The CDR3 is made up of 15 amino acids. CDR3 bases: TGTGCCAGCTCACGGGGCAGGGACGGAATGACTGAAGCTTTCTTT. Protein product: CASSRGRDGMTEAFF.

This chain joins TRBV6-1 and TRBJ1-2, with D hard to call. Trimming removed 2 bases from V and 0 bases from J, with 4 bases in between. Germline CDR1 reads MNHNS; CDR2 reads SASEGT. The CDR3 extends over 13 amino acids. As DNA, the CDR3 is TGTGCCAGCAGTGAACAGACTAACTATGGCTACACCTTC. It translates to CASSEQTNYGYTF.

This clone was observed a single time. Here the CDR3 DNA reads TGTGCCAGCAGCTTAGCACCGGGACTAGCGGGGCCCCCGGGGTACTTC. Amino acid sequence: CASSLAPGLAGPPGYF. The rearrangement links TRBV7-2 to TRBJ2-5; TRBD2 agrees at 13 bases. J lost 13 bases, V lost 0 bases, and 11 bases had no gene match. The CDR3 consists of 16 residues. Per the germline V gene, CDR1 is SGHTA and CDR2 is FQGNSA.

The chain carries TRBV28 and TRBJ2-1; TRBD2 matches at 14 bases. From germline, CDR1 is MDHEN and CDR2 SYDVKM. This CDR3 comprises 15 residues. J lost 7 bases, V lost 5 bases, and 4 bases had no gene match. The CDR3 sequence is CASSPWTSGRNEQFF. In DNA, the CDR3 is TGTGCCAGCAGTCCTTGGACTAGCGGGAGGAATGAGCAGTTCTTC.

The V gene is TRBV6-1, the J gene TRBJ1-5; D unresolved. Trimming shortened V by 6 bases and J by 0 bases, and 6 bases separated the two germline ends. Germline loops: CDR1 MNHNS, CDR2 SASEGT. The CDR3 has 13 residues. The CDR3 region is CASSPYSNQPQHF. CDR3 sequence (DNA): TGTGCCAGCAGCCCGTATAGCAATCAGCCCCAGCATTTT.

This chain links TRBV5-4 with TRBJ2-7; 10 bases fit TRBD2. CDR1 is SGHNT and CDR2 is YYREEE in the germline V gene (reference sequence). V trimming: 1 base; J trimming: 0 bases; junction bases outside the gene matches: 7. The CDR3 is 17 residues long. This CDR3 is CASSLRVAGGLSYEQYF. As DNA, the CDR3 is TGTGCCAGCAGCTTGCGGGTAGCGGGGGGACTCTCCTACGAGCAGTACTTC.

The CDR3 region is CASSQVPRTTNTGELFF. DNA for the CDR3: TGCGCCAGCAGCCAAGTACCCCGGACTACGAACACCGGGGAGCTGTTTTTT. The rearrangement joins TRBV4-1 to TRBJ2-2; the D gene is possibly TRBD2 (6 bases). Germline CDR1 and CDR2: MGHRA and YSYEKL. Trimming stripped 1 base from V and 0 bases from J, with 12 bases between. The CDR3 is 17 amino acids.

The CDR3 coding sequence is TGTGCCAGCAGTGTGGACCTGTCGCGGCCCCAGCATTTT. This sequence encodes CASSVDLSRPQHF. This chain links TRBV2 with TRBJ1-5; D gene unclear. Trimming removed 4 bases from V and 9 bases from J, with 13 bases in between. Germline CDR1 reads SNHLY; CDR2 reads FYNNEI. The CDR3 loop spans 13 amino acids.

V is TRBV2 and J is TRBJ1-2; D call uncertain. V was trimmed by 0 bases and J by 13 bases, leaving 9 bases between them. The CDR3 extends over 11 amino acids. CDR1 is SNHLY, CDR2 FYNNEI, per germline. The DNA for the CDR3 is TGTGCCAGCAGTGAAGCCACACAGATCACCTTC. It codes for CASSEATQITF.

The chain combines TRBV9 with TRBJ2-3; TRBD1 matches at 8 bases. This CDR3 comprises 16 residues. The germline V gene encodes CDR1 SGDLS and CDR2 YYNGEE. V shed 1 base, J shed 0 bases, and the junction held 4 bases outside the gene matches. CDR3 amino acids: CASSVLGQASTDTQYF. CDR3 bases: TGTGCCAGCAGCGTATTGGGACAGGCAAGCACAGATACGCAGTATTTT.

V usage is TRBV25-1 and J usage is TRBJ1-2; 7 nucleotides align to TRBD1. Trimming removed 1 base from V and 0 bases from J; junction bases left unmatched: 2. CDR1 is MGHDK and CDR2 is SYGVNS in the germline V gene. This CDR3 has 15 amino acids. CDR3 in DNA: TGTGCCAGCAGTGAATCCGGGACAGCTAACTATGGCTACACCTTC. Translation gives CASSESGTANYGYTF.

This chain uses TRBV7-6 with TRBJ2-2, with 7 bases fitting TRBD2. There are 14 residues in the CDR3. Trimming at V came to 3 bases and at J to 6 bases, leaving 4 bases not matched to a gene. Looked up from germline, CDR1 is SGHVS and CDR2 is FNYEAQ. Here the CDR3 DNA reads TGTGCCAGCAGCTTGACCCGGGGGGCCGGGGAGCTGTTTTTT. Protein sequence: CASSLTRGAGELFF.

J is TRBJ1-2 and V is TRBV27, with TRBD1 matching over 9 bases. The CDR3 spans 16 residues. The trim removed 0 bases at V and 6 bases at J, leaving 8 bases unmatched. Looked up from germline, CDR1 is MNHEY and CDR2 is SMNVEV (reference sequence). This CDR3 is CASSLSLTGGADGYTF. For the CDR3, the DNA is TGTGCCAGCAGTTTATCATTAACAGGGGGCGCGGATGGCTACACCTTC.

DNA of the CDR3: TGTGCCAGCAGTTTAACTCGAGCGGGAGGCACCGGGGAGCTGTTTTTT. Translated: CASSLTRAGGTGELFF. The J gene is TRBJ2-2, the V gene TRBV6-5; 9 nucleotides match TRBD2. CDR1 is MNHEY, CDR2 SVGAGI, per germline. Trimming took 4 bases from V and 4 from J; bases not matched to a gene: 7. This CDR3 has 16 amino acids.

This rearrangement joins TRBV2 to TRBJ2-7, with D possibly matching TRBD1 (6 bases). Trimming took 5 bases from V and 5 from J, leaving 10 bases between them. Looked up from germline, CDR1 is SNHLY and CDR2 is FYNNEI. The CDR3 is made up of 12 amino acids. The CDR3, as DNA: TGTGCCAGCAGTCAGGGGCCCCACGAGCAGTACTTC. Protein product: CASSQGPHEQYF.

In its sample, this clone was seen once. The chain links TRBV5-4 to TRBJ1-2, with TRBD1 matching 7 bases. The germline CDR1 and CDR2 sequences are SGHNT and YYREEE (reference sequence). V shed 4 bases and J 1 base; nucleotides not matched to a gene: 4. This CDR3 comprises 14 residues. The CDR3 sequence: CASSPGQFNYGYTF. CDR3 DNA: TGTGCCAGCAGCCCGGGACAGTTTAACTATGGCTACACCTTC.

The chain recombines TRBV7-3 with TRBJ1-1, with 9 positions matching TRBD1. CDR1 and CDR2 (germline): SGHTA, FQGTGA. V dropped 0 bases and J dropped 2; count of bases not matched to a gene: 10. This CDR3 spans 18 amino acids. The CDR3 DNA sequence: TGTGCCAGCAGCTTAACGCCCGGGACAGGGCGTGTAAACACTGAAGCTTTCTTT. Translation: CASSLTPGTGRVNTEAFF.

V gene TRBV27 combines with J gene TRBJ1-1; 10 bases are shared with TRBD1. This CDR3 is built from 19 residues. CDR1 MNHEY and CDR2 SMNVEV come from the germline V gene (reference sequence). Trimming removed 5 bases from V and 4 bases from J; junction bases left unmatched: 19. CDR3 amino acids: CASSLPSSRQGALGTEAFF. The CDR3 bases are TGTGCCAGCAGTCTTCCATCCTCGCGACAGGGGGCCCTGGGCACTGAAGCTTTCTTT.

The chain carries TRBV5-4 and TRBJ2-1; D gene unclear. This CDR3 comprises 11 residues. Germline V gene lookup returns CDR1 SGHNT and CDR2 YYREEE (reference sequence). The ends were cut back, 7 bases at V and 3 bases at J, with 5 bases in the middle. In DNA form, the CDR3 reads TGTGCCAGCGGATTCTACAATGAGCAGTTCTTC. This gives the protein CASGFYNEQFF.

The rearrangement links TRBV7-2 to TRBJ1-2; TRBD1 matches 7 bases. CDR1 and CDR2 from the germline V gene are SGHTA and FQGNSA. CDR3 length: 16 residues. After removal of 1 base from V and 4 bases from J, the junction contained 9 bases not matched to a gene. The chain's CDR3 is CASSLVGQEQFYGYTF. The DNA of the CDR3 is TGTGCCAGCAGCTTAGTAGGACAGGAGCAATTCTATGGCTACACCTTC.

The CDR3 bases are TGTGCCAGCAGTGAATGGGCAGGGAGCAATCAGCCCCAGCATTTT. Its protein product is CASSEWAGSNQPQHF. The gene calls are TRBV6-1 and TRBJ1-5; D possibly corresponds to TRBD1 (5 bases). Trimming pared 2 bases from V and 1 base from J, leaving 9 bases between. The CDR3 has 15 amino acids. Germline V gene sequence: CDR1 MNHNS, CDR2 SASEGT.

This clone was observed a single time. V gene TRBV9 combines with J gene TRBJ2-5; no definite D call. Trimming stripped 0 bases from V and 3 bases from J, with 12 bases between. CDR1 and CDR2 from the germline V gene are SGDLS and YYNGEE. This CDR3 region has 15 residues. The DNA of the CDR3 is TGTGCCAGCAGCGTAGCTGCTGGATTCGAAGAGACCCAGTACTTC. Its translation: CASSVAAGFEETQYF.

The chain joins TRBV6-6 to TRBJ1-1; the D gene is possibly TRBD1 (5 bases). Germline V gene lookup returns CDR1 MNHNY and CDR2 SVGAGI (reference sequence). Trimming removed 0 bases from V and 11 bases from J, with 13 bases in between. The CDR3 contains 13 residues. CDR3 nucleotide sequence: TGTGCCAGCAGTTACTCCGGGACTGCCTTCGCTTTCTTT. Translation gives CASSYSGTAFAFF.

The chain carries TRBV5-1 and TRBJ2-3; D is undetermined. The CDR3 has 16 amino acids. Germline lookup yields CDR1 SGHRS and CDR2 YFSETQ. The V end lost 2 bases, the J end lost 2 bases, and 15 bases lay between the germline ends. Here the CDR3 reads CASSFQARSPTDTQYF. The DNA for the CDR3 is TGCGCCAGCAGCTTCCAGGCCCGCTCCCCCACAGATACGCAGTATTTT.